The entry that follows covers one T cell receptor (beta chain) sequence. What it binds is unknown. Libraries were prepared by immunoSEQ multiplex PCR; TCRdb keeps only in-frame clonotypes and omits some of them. The data contain some 100,000 clones, around 93% of them singletons. The data were taken from a study of PD-1 blockade in classical Hodgkin lymphoma. Study-wide findings and caveats: It was among complete responders that baseline diversity resembled that of newly diagnosed patients. By C4D1, diversity of CD4+ TCRs had risen significantly, whereas that of CD8+ TCRs had not.

Sample time point: cycle 4 day 1 (C4D1), after 6 weeks of nivolumab. Every patient was affected by relapse after autologous stem cell transplantation, while exposure to brentuximab vedotin was not uniform. The TCR originated in a human donor with classical Hodgkin lymphoma. This sample comprised peripheral blood mononuclear cells (PBMCs), obtained before the fourth cycle of nivolumab.

The CDR3, as DNA: TGTGCCAGCGTGTCGGGGACCGTCCGTGGCTACACCTTC. Translation: CASVSGTVRGYTF. The chain joins TRBV28 to TRBJ1-2, with a tentative D call TRBD1 (5 bases). From germline, CDR1 is MDHEN and CDR2 SYDVKM. V lost 8 bases, J lost 7 bases, and 17 bases lay in between. The CDR3 contains 13 residues.